These T cell receptor beta chains were read from a single sample in a study of OX40 agonist ivuxolimab in advanced cancers. Clones were sequenced by immunoSEQ multiplex PCR, and TCRdb holds only the in-frame ones, with some missing. The sample holds 150,000 to 180,000 clones, around 94% seen once. The source material was CD4+ or CD8+ T cells sorted from blood, sampled in a trial of the OX40 agonist ivuxolimab. These TCRs come from an adult with an advanced solid tumor such as melanoma, head and neck, liver or kidney cancer. Each CDR3 is given with its conserved first and last residue. Fields, in order: clone size, D gene, CDR3 length, J gene, V gene, CDR3 protein, CDR3 DNA. The D gene is left open where the match is weak. Some rows have no size entry. The others give once, few or many, or a class for an expanded clone.

.,.,13,TRBJ2-3,TRBV11-2,CASTHDFTDTQYF,TGTGCCAGCACCCACGACTTCACAGATACGCAGTATTTT
.,.,14,TRBJ1-4,TRBV5-1,CASTRGGSNEKLFF,TGCGCCAGCACTCGGGGAGGGTCTAATGAAAAACTGTTTTTT
.,TRBD1,14,TRBJ1-2,TRBV7-2,CASSLGTVNYGYTF,TGTGCCAGCAGCCTAGGGACAGTTAACTATGGCTACACCTTC
once,.,12,TRBJ2-3,TRBV9,CASSESTDTQYF,TGTGCCAGCAGCGAGAGCACAGATACGCAGTATTTT
.,.,14,TRBJ1-3,TRBV28,CASILGGSGNTIYF,TGTGCCAGCATCCTGGGGGGTTCTGGAAACACCATATATTTT
once,.,14,TRBJ2-7,TRBV28,CASSDRPGDYEQYF,TGTGCCAGCAGTGACCGGCCGGGTGACTACGAGCAGTACTTC
.,TRBD2,15,TRBJ2-7,TRBV7-9,CASRPPAGDDYEQYF,TGTGCCAGCAGACCGCCAGCGGGGGATGACTACGAGCAGTACTTC
.,.,14,TRBJ2-1,TRBV11-1,CASSPGLSYDEQFF,TGTGCCAGCAGCCCTGGACTAAGTTACGATGAGCAGTTCTTC
.,.,12,TRBJ2-7,TRBV19,CASSAGSYEQYF,TGTGCCAGTAGTGCCGGATCCTACGAGCAGTACTTC
once,.,16,TRBJ1-1,TRBV4-3,CASSLRYTGMNTEAFF,TGCGCCAGCAGCCTAAGATATACCGGTATGAACACTGAAGCTTTCTTT
.,TRBD1,14,TRBJ1-1,TRBV19,CASSRDREGAEAFF,TGTGCCAGTAGTAGGGACAGGGAGGGGGCTGAAGCTTTCTTT
.,TRBD2,16,TRBJ2-1,TRBV11-1,CASSTWTSGSMDEQFF,TGTGCCAGCAGCACCTGGACTAGCGGGAGTATGGATGAGCAGTTCTTC
.,.,14,TRBJ1-5,TRBV6-9,CASSYGRFNQPQHF,TGTGCCAGCAGTTACGGCAGGTTCAATCAGCCCCAGCATTTT
.,.,13,TRBJ2-4,TRBV6-1,CASSEARENIQYF,TGTGCCAGCAGTGAAGCGCGGGAAAACATTCAGTACTTC
.,.,15,TRBJ2-5,TRBV10-3,CAISVGSGDQETQYF,TGTGCCATCAGTGTGGGGTCAGGGGACCAAGAGACCCAGTACTTC
.,.,15,TRBJ2-7,TRBV5-1,CASSFDSLSSYEQYF,TGCGCCAGCAGCTTCGACAGTTTAAGCTCCTACGAGCAGTACTTC
once,TRBD1,16,TRBJ1-5,TRBV18,CASSSGTGATNQPQHF,TGTGCCAGCTCCTCCGGGACAGGGGCCACCAATCAGCCCCAGCATTTT
once,TRBD2,13,TRBJ2-4,TRBV6-5,CASGGVAKNIQYF,TGTGCCAGTGGGGGGGTAGCCAAAAACATTCAGTACTTC
.,.,16,TRBJ1-1,TRBV2,CASKFRQGSGGTEAFF,TGTGCCAGCAAATTCAGGCAGGGGAGCGGGGGAACTGAAGCTTTCTTT
.,.,15,TRBJ2-1,TRBV28,CASRSRRGPYNEQFF,TGTGCCAGCAGATCCCGTCGCGGGCCTTACAATGAGCAGTTCTTC